This T cell receptor beta chain was profiled in a study of shared T cell receptors in the human thymus. The CDR3 has 15 residues. V was pared by 2 bases and J by 3 bases, with 11 bases between. Germline V gene sequence: CDR1 MDHEN, CDR2 SYDVKM. Method: immunoSEQ multiplex PCR; TCRdb's copy keeps in-frame clones and lacks some. The table shows over 350,000 clones, with around 95% occurring only once. The TCR comes from a human donor. The material sequenced was thymocytes. The V gene is TRBV28, the J gene TRBJ2-1, with D perhaps matching TRBD1 or TRBD2 (5 bases each). The CDR3 DNA sequence: TGTGCCAGCAGTTTACCTCGGGGCGGCTACAATGAGCAGTTCTTC. The encoded protein is CASSLPRGGYNEQFF.